This entry lists 19 T cell receptor beta chains sequenced from one sample in a study of glioma-infiltrating T cells after dendritic cell vaccination. Profiled with immunoSEQ multiplex PCR; TCRdb holds only in-frame clones, not every one. The profile covers 55,000 to 70,000 clones, with 75% to 90% appearing a single time and 9.2% taken by the ten largest. Material: blood, obtained before dendritic cell vaccination. The receptors originated from a human donor with glioblastoma.

The V gene is TRBV7-2, the J gene TRBJ1-3; a weak D match, TRBD1 (5 bases). The V gene's germline CDR1 is SGHTA and CDR2 FQGNSA. This CDR3 region has 15 residues. With 5 bases removed from V and 0 bases from J, the gap between germline ends came to 11 bases. This CDR3 is CASSRGTGSGNTIYF. DNA of the CDR3: TGTGCCAGCAGCCGAGGCACAGGCTCTGGAAACACCATATATTTT.

The chain employs TRBV5-4 and TRBJ2-5; 8 positions match TRBD1. Losses at the gene ends were 4 bases for V and 5 bases for J; bases not matched to a gene: 10. Germline-derived CDR1 and CDR2 are SGHNT and YYREEE (reference sequence). The CDR3 covers 15 residues. The CDR3 sequence is CASSLGQGGRETQYF. CDR3 nucleotides: TGTGCCAGCAGCCTCGGACAGGGAGGTCGGGAGACCCAGTACTTC.

The chain has TRBV10-1 and TRBJ2-2; 10 nucleotides align to TRBD1. With 2 bases clipped from V and 5 bases from J, the junction kept 2 bases outside the gene matches. Per the germline V gene, CDR1 is WNHNN and CDR2 is SYGVQD (reference sequence). This CDR3 has 15 amino acids. The CDR3 DNA follows: TGCGCCAGCAGTGAGGGACAGGGGGAAACCGGGGAGCTGTTTTTT. Translation: CASSEGQGETGELFF.

This chain links TRBV6-4 with TRBJ2-7; possibly TRBD1 for D (6 bases). CDR1 is MRHNA and CDR2 is SNTAGT in the germline V gene. CDR3 size: 15 residues. V gave up 6 bases and J gave up 3 bases, with 18 bases separating them. CDR3 nucleotide sequence: TGTGCCAGCAGAGAAAAATGGACAGAGCTCTACGAGCAGTACTTC. Translated, it gives CASREKWTELYEQYF.

The rearrangement links TRBV19 to TRBJ1-1; TRBD1 is a possible D gene (5 bases). The CDR3 is made up of 15 amino acids. The V end was cut by 5 bases, the J end by 1 base, with 14 bases between. The germline gives CDR1 LNHDA, CDR2 SQIVND (reference sequence). DNA for the CDR3: TGTGCCAGTAGTTACGCCCGCCAGGGGAACACTGAAGCTTTCTTT. Translating it yields CASSYARQGNTEAFF.

The chain recombines TRBV28 with TRBJ2-6; D gene unclear. This CDR3 spans 13 amino acids. Between the trimmed V and J ends, which lost 8 bases and 0 bases, there was a span of 5 bases. Germline V gene lookup returns CDR1 MDHEN and CDR2 SYDVKM. The DNA of the CDR3 is TGTGCCAGCCGGAGCTCTGGGGCCAACGTCCTGACTTTC. Residues: CASRSSGANVLTF.

J is TRBJ2-3 and V is TRBV5-1, with 8 bases aligning to TRBD2. Germline V gives CDR1 SGHRS, CDR2 YFSETQ. Trimming removed 4 bases from V and 6 bases from J; junction bases left unmatched: 13. This CDR3 has 16 amino acids. The CDR3 DNA follows: TGCGCCAGCAGCCTAGCCGGGGGGGCCGGGGTGGATACGCAGTATTTT. Residues: CASSLAGGAGVDTQYF.

This sequence joins TRBV7-2 and TRBJ1-2; D might be TRBD1 (6 bases). CDR3 length: 15 residues. CDR1 is SGHTA, CDR2 FQGNSA, per germline. Trimming removed 1 base at V and 4 bases at J, with 13 bases between. DNA for the CDR3: TGTGCCAGCAGCTTAGGAGGGGACAACTCCTATGGCTACACCTTC. This codes for CASSLGGDNSYGYTF.

The chain uses TRBV7-9 and TRBJ1-5, with D uncertain. The CDR3 is 13 residues long. Germline-derived CDR1 and CDR2 are SEHNR and FQNEAQ (reference sequence). The ends were cut back, 1 base at V and 5 bases at J, with 6 bases in the middle. Written as DNA, the CDR3 is TGTGCCAGCAGCTTAGGGCCCGATCAGCCCCAGCATTTT. This encodes CASSLGPDQPQHF. The whole variable domain, remainder taken from reference TRBV7-9 and TRBJ1-5, is DTGVSQNPRHKITKRGQNVTFRCDPISEHNRLYWYRQTLGQGPEFLTYFQNEAQLEKSRLLSDRFSAERPKGSFSTLEIQRTEQGDSAMYLCASSLGPDQPQHFGDGTRLSIL.

The V and J genes are TRBV19 and TRBJ2-2; weak D call: TRBD1 (6 bases). The CDR3 runs to 13 residues. V was trimmed by 8 bases and J by 2 bases, leaving 9 bases between them. Germline CDR1 LNHDA, CDR2 SQIVND (reference sequence). The CDR3 loop reads CASWDTNTGELFF. CDR3 DNA sequence: TGTGCCAGTTGGGACACCAACACCGGGGAGCTGTTTTTT.

The table lists this clone with a few counts. The chain carries TRBV15 and TRBJ2-1, with 8 bases matching TRBD2. Per the germline V gene, CDR1 is LNHNV and CDR2 is YYDKDF (reference sequence). This CDR3 is built from 16 residues. With V trimmed by 1 base and J by 7 bases, 9 bases remained unmatched. Here the CDR3 DNA reads TGTGCCACCAGCAGAGTCTTCGGGGGGGGCCCGAATGAGCAGTTCTTC. Translated, it gives CATSRVFGGGPNEQFF.

This chain joins TRBV29-1 and TRBJ2-5; TRBD1 matches at 9 bases. Trimming at V came to 3 bases and at J to 3 bases, leaving 5 bases not matched to a gene. The germline V gene encodes CDR1 SQVTM and CDR2 ANQGSEA. The CDR3 totals 14 residues. The CDR3 region has the DNA TGCAGCGTTGATCCTAGGACAGGGGAAGAGACCCAGTACTTC. Its protein product is CSVDPRTGEETQYF. Full variable domain (rest looked up from reference TRBV29-1 and TRBJ2-5): SAVISQKPSRDICQRGTSLTIQCQVDSQVTMMFWYRQQPGQSLTLIATANQGSEATYESGFVIDKFPISRPNLTFSTLTVSNMSPEDSSIYLCSVDPRTGEETQYFGPGTRLLVL.

This chain links TRBV2 with TRBJ2-7, with TRBD1 matching 9 bases. CDR1 SNHLY and CDR2 FYNNEI come from the germline V gene. The CDR3 runs to 13 residues. After removal of 4 bases from V and 3 bases from J, the junction contained 1 base not matched to a gene. The CDR3 is CASSATGGYEQYF. The CDR3 nucleotides are TGTGCCAGCAGTGCGACAGGGGGCTACGAGCAGTACTTC.

V usage is TRBV18 and J usage is TRBJ2-1; TRBD2 agrees at 12 bases. The CDR3 is 14 amino acids. Unmatched junction bases numbered 7, after V lost 8 bases and J lost 8 bases. Looked up from germline, CDR1 is KGHSH and CDR2 is LQKENI. The CDR3 region is CASAGTSGFHEQFF. In nucleotides, the CDR3 is TGTGCCAGCGCCGGGACTAGCGGGTTCCATGAGCAGTTCTTC.

This sequence joins TRBV5-1 and TRBJ2-7; 8 positions agree with TRBD1. V was pared by 0 bases and J by 7 bases, with 9 bases of the junction left unmatched. The CDR3 is 15 amino acids. The V gene's germline CDR1 is SGHRS and CDR2 YFSETQ. The CDR3, as DNA: TGCGCCAGCAGCTTGGGCGTACGGACAGGGAAGGAGCAGTACTTC. Translating it yields CASSLGVRTGKEQYF.

Only one count was recorded for this clone. This chain connects TRBV12-5 to TRBJ2-2; 13 bases align to TRBD2. The CDR3 runs to 19 residues. Trimming at V came to 2 bases and at J to 4 bases, leaving 10 bases not matched to a gene. Germline V lookup: CDR1 LGHNT, CDR2 FRNRAP. The CDR3 DNA reads TGTGCTAGTGGTTTGTGGCCAAGGACTAGCGGGGGACTCACCGGGGAGCTGTTTTTT. As protein: CASGLWPRTSGGLTGELFF. The full variable domain, completed using reference TRBV12-5 and TRBJ2-2, is DARVTQTPRHKVTEMGQEVTMRCQPILGHNTVFWYRQTMMQGLELLAYFRNRAPLDDSGMPKDRFSAEMPDATLATLKIQPSEPRDSAVYFCASGLWPRTSGGLTGELFFGEGSRLTVL.

The rearrangement joins TRBV18 to TRBJ2-7, with unresolved D. The V end lost 0 bases, the J end lost 3 bases, and 12 bases lay between the germline ends. The CDR3 contains 15 residues. The germline V gene encodes CDR1 KGHSH and CDR2 LQKENI. The CDR3 spells CASSPPNSQFYEQYF. The CDR3 DNA sequence: TGTGCCAGCTCACCACCGAATTCACAGTTCTACGAGCAGTACTTC.

This clone was recorded once. V gene TRBV10-3 combines with J gene TRBJ1-5; D ambiguous. Deletions cut 2 bases from V and 2 bases from J, with 7 bases between. CDR1 ENHRY and CDR2 SYGVKD come from the germline V gene. The CDR3 is 14 residues long. The CDR3 here is CAISETGGNQPQHF. DNA of the CDR3: TGTGCCATCAGTGAGACGGGTGGCAATCAGCCCCAGCATTTT.

The V call is TRBV11-2, the J call TRBJ2-5; the D is unclear. In germline, CDR1 is SGHAT, CDR2 FQNNGV. V dropped 5 bases and J dropped 1 base, with 14 bases sitting between them. The CDR3 covers 15 residues. CDR3: CASSPLWAFQETQYF. The DNA of the CDR3 is TGTGCCAGCAGCCCCCTGTGGGCATTCCAAGAGACCCAGTACTTC.